There are a few counts of the clone carrying this T cell receptor beta chain. This record belongs to a study of naive and memory T cell subsets. An equimolar mix of two oligonucleotides served as the beta constant-region primer for TRBC1 and TRBC2. Ligation attached a single-stranded oligonucleotide with a 12-nucleotide UMI and the SP2 primer to the cDNA 3' end. Ligated cDNA was amplified by four rounds of PCR with nested alpha and beta constant-region primers and SP2. TCRdb recomputed calls from the UMI-ligation and nested PCR reads with MiXCR, one row per CDR3 protein. This sample carries tens of thousands of distinct CDR3 sequences, about an eighth of them seen once, and the ten largest clones take approximately 0.94%. V was shortened by 5 bases and J by 7 bases, with 9 bases between the two germline ends. Germline loops: CDR1 LGHDT, CDR2 YNNKEL (reference sequence). The CDR3 sequence is 12 residues long.

Sequencing input: central memory CD4+ T cells from blood. The origin of this receptor is a human donor in good health. This chain links TRBV3-1 with TRBJ2-1, with a weak D call TRBD1 (5 bases). The CDR3 sequence: CASSSDRNEQFF. Here the CDR3 DNA reads TGTGCCAGCAGCTCTGACAGAAATGAGCAGTTCTTC.